This T cell receptor (beta chain) is drawn from a study of cytotoxic CD8 clonotypes in ibrutinib-treated CLL. The repertoire was sequenced with immunoSEQ multiplex PCR; TCRdb's copy has only in-frame clones and lacks some. The sample holds around 130,000 clones; around four fifths are singletons and the top ten take less than 4%. Trimming took 2 bases from V and 5 from J, leaving 9 bases between them. CDR3 length equals 13 residues. Germline loops: CDR1 MNHNY, CDR2 SVGAGI (reference sequence). This clonotype originated in a human donor with chronic lymphocytic leukemia. Sequenced here: PBMCs, sampled after 24 months of ibrutinib treatment. V usage is TRBV6-6 and J usage is TRBJ1-2; D may be TRBD1 (6 bases). DNA for the CDR3: TGTGCCAGCAGTTACCGGACAGAGTATGGCTACACCTTC. Its protein product is CASSYRTEYGYTF.